What follows are 4 T cell receptor beta chains derived from one specimen sequenced in a study of regulatory T cells in long-lasting Graves disease. Library construction for TCR beta used iRepertoire HTBI primers and Arm-PCR of CDR3 regions. TCRdb used MiXCR to reprocess the multiplex PCR reads, holding one entry per CDR3 protein. The sample lists approximately 400,000 distinct CDR3 sequences, 12% seen once, with approximately 20% in the top ten. The time point is: newly diagnosed GD, antithyroid drugs for less than 3 months. PBMC-extracted RNA yielded the TCR library. Separately, the same data were catalogued under a study of T cells in Graves' hyperthyroidism and ophthalmopathy.

Here the sequenced sample was peripheral blood mononuclear cells (PBMCs), taken at new diagnosis, from a patient treated with antithyroid drugs. The receptor set was obtained from a woman under 30 with Graves disease.

This clonotype was observed many times. The rearrangement links TRBV10-2 to TRBJ2-1, with 12 positions matching TRBD2. V lost 6 bases to trimming and J lost 1 base; unmatched junction nucleotides: 13. Germline-derived CDR1 and CDR2 are WSHSY and SAAADI. The CDR3 has 19 residues. This CDR3 is CASRTTSGSPPESYNEQFF. Here the CDR3 DNA reads TGCGCCAGCAGAACGACTAGCGGGAGCCCCCCTGAGTCCTACAATGAGCAGTTCTTC.

This clonotype was recorded at least ten times. The gene calls are TRBV6-1 and TRBJ2-2, with a tentative D call TRBD2 (5 bases). The V end lost 4 bases, the J end lost 5 bases, and 14 bases lay between the germline ends. Per germline, CDR1 MNHNS and CDR2 SASEGT. CDR3 size: 15 residues. The CDR3: CASSGRGSGTGELFF. Here the CDR3 DNA reads TGTGCCAGCAGTGGACGGGGATCGGGGACCGGGGAGCTGTTTTTT.

This clonotype was observed at least ten times. V is TRBV12-3 or TRBV12-4 and J is TRBJ1-1, with D perhaps TRBD1 (5 bases). The CDR3 spans 11 residues. Between the trimmed V and J ends, which lost 6 bases and 3 bases, there was a span of 5 bases. This CDR3 reads CASRGDTEAFF. CDR3 in DNA: TGTGCCAGCAGGGGGGACACTGAAGCTTTCTTT.

This clonotype was observed many times. The V gene is TRBV6-4, the J gene TRBJ1-1; D call uncertain. The V and J ends lost 9 bases and 2 bases respectively, with 16 bases between them. The CDR3 contains 14 residues. Germline V lookup: CDR1 MRHNA, CDR2 SNTAGT. The CDR3: CASQAKRTNTEAFF. For the CDR3, the DNA is TGTGCCAGTCAGGCCAAACGTACAAACACTGAAGCTTTCTTT.